This T cell receptor beta chain was retrieved from a study of shared clonotypes between healthy human individuals (dated by TCRdb to about 2020). For the wider study: The cohort comprised a couple of women and three men aged 18 to 49 years. For each donor, CD4 naive and CD4 memory were each run on three plates, CD8 naive on two plates, and CD8 memory on one plate. The study deeply sequenced blood TCR repertoires of 5 or 6 healthy adults to estimate repertoire size and the extent of clonotype sharing between individuals. Different laboratories and diverse techniques were used to prepare libraries and sequence TCR repertoires, to increase sequencing depth and limit assay-specific biases. Each donor's leukapheresis produced roughly between roughly 0.85 and 9.5 billion PBMCs.

Comments on this clone: No antigen is known for it. Per-base qualities were not stored, and no clone one base away is much larger.

The paper's findings and limits, for the study overall: Naive subsets generally had larger estimated clonotype richness than memory subsets. Pairwise subsampling led to the expectation that sequencing depth would affect the degree of clonotype sharing among donors. Because the study included only a small number of donors, the genetic and exposure-history diversity represented was limited. Compared with non-shared clonotypes, the clonotypes found in all four sorted-subset donors had higher generation probabilities. Incomplete sequencing was indicated by rarefaction of sorted-subset datasets, despite the large sequencing depth. Sharing across several donors was observed for about 5% of naive CD4, 3% to 4% of naive CD8, over 2% of memory CD4, and less than 0.45% of memory CD8 clonotypes. Sampling was restricted to blood, and TCR repertoires in tissue are likely to differ from TCR repertoires in blood.

Healthy HIV-negative adults with no recently reported acute infections or vaccinations were included as donors. All donors were Caucasian adults living in Nashville, Tennessee, USA. Magnetic negative selection was used to enrich CD4+ T cells, after which naive cells were positively selected on CD45RA and the negative fraction became the memory subset. Blood was collected by leukapheresis, and PBMCs were isolated by Ficoll-Histopaque density gradient centrifugation and then cryopreserved in liquid nitrogen vapor phase. Analytical flow cytometry was used to check the purity and quantity of each magnetically sorted T cell population. Genomic DNA was isolated from every sorted fraction and measured by UV absorbance on a Nanodrop 2000c. The germline V gene encodes CDR1 MDHEN and CDR2 SYDVKM. From V the trimming removes 6 bases and from J it removes 13 bases, while the gene matches leave 12 bases of the junction unaccounted for. Taken from cysteine to phenylalanine, the CDR3 has 14 residues. Of the read, only the CDR3 DNA is kept; its 42 bases are in frame from base 1.

TCR CDR3 regions were amplified from genomic DNA by multiplex PCR using the deep immunoSEQ assay. Extracted genomic DNA from each cell subset was spread evenly across all wells of several immunoSEQ 96-well plates, with each plate serving as a replicate. For sorted subsets, 200 ng of genomic DNA, equivalent to tens of thousands of T cell genomes, went into each replicate PCR. The purified libraries were quantified using a Qubit 3.0 fluorometer, sized with a Bioanalyzer 2100, and then quantified again using the KAPA Library Quantification kit. Each immunoSEQ 96-well plate was sequenced on its own single-read 150-cycle Illumina NextSeq 550 flow cell. In the authors' own workflow: The immunoSEQ output contained only junctional sequences without quality scores, so filtering could not match that applied to full-length reads. Sequences were annotated with PyIR, a Python wrapper for IgBLAST v1.9, and V/J genes and CDR3 were assigned using IMGT germline references. Reads with weak V/J assignments (E-value above 1e-6), missing CDR3, stop codons, out-of-frame junctions, or ambiguous translated residues were removed. V3J clonotypes were defined as sequences sharing an identical inferred V gene, J gene, and CDR3 amino acid sequence. Percentage overlap between repertoires was calculated by dividing the number of shared unique clonotypes by the size of the smaller repertoire. Repertoire richness was assessed with RTK rarefaction, the Chao1 estimator, and Recon v2.1 estimates of unobserved clonotypes. For all TCRbeta clonotypes obtained by the gDNA method from several donors, generation probabilities were computed with OLGA. Held by TCRdb, this immuneACCESS table contains in-frame sequences only and omits some clones. Under half of the omission traces to an unresolved V gene where checked; the cause of the rest is unknown. D and trimming come from the DNA, and the V and J calls and clone size come from that table. Within this sample are a few million clones, with 85% to 95% of them counted one time only. Of the sample, around 0.38% falls within the top ten clones.

This TCR was recovered from a young man in good health. Some clones in this sample may be carry-over from other donors' samples. The sequencing sample was made of naive CD4+ T cells from PBMCs. Interpreted using the paper, the cell subset or site label stands for: CD45RA+ positively selected. The V gene is TRBV28 and the J gene is TRBJ2-2, and 9 junctional nucleotides match TRBD2. CDR3 sequence: CASRPSGEGLGLFF. The DNA sequence is as follows: TGTGCCAGCAGGCCTAGCGGGGAGGGCTTAGGGCTGTTTTTT. Reference TRBV28 and TRBJ2-2 proteins supply the regions before and after the CDR3; the full variable domain is: DVKVTQSSRYLVKRTGEKVFLECVQDMDHENMFWYRQDPGLGLRLIYFSYDVKMKEKGDIPEGYSVSREKKERFSLILESASTNQTSMYLCASRPSGEGLGLFFGEGSRLTVL.